This TCR beta chain was documented in a study of T cells after yellow fever vaccination. In making TCR cDNA, 5'RACE template switching added a universal primer site and UMIs to it. TCRdb re-called the 5' RACE reads through MiXCR, storing one row per CDR3 protein. The data contain 400,000 or so distinct CDR3 sequences, 18% of them seen just once; the ten biggest clones take up roughly a sixth. This clonotype has only a few counts. CDR1 is KGHDR and CDR2 is SFDVKD in the germline V gene. V was clipped by 5 bases and J by 0 bases, with 9 bases between them. This CDR3 region has 15 residues. V is TRBV24-1 and J is TRBJ2-2, with D unresolved. The sequence derives from a man between 18 and 35 years old who received the YFV17D yellow fever vaccine. The sequences come from PBMCs, collected before the yellow fever booster vaccination. CDR3 region: CATSGTAPNTGELFF. CDR3 DNA sequence: TGTGCCACCAGTGGGACCGCGCCGAACACCGGGGAGCTGTTTTTT.